This T cell receptor beta chain originates from a study of T cell responses to AZD1222 COVID-19 vaccine. The ends lost 0 bases at V and 9 bases at J; junction bases unmatched: 9. The CDR3 is 16 amino acids. Germline CDR1 reads LNHNV; CDR2 reads YYDKDF (reference sequence). Clones were sequenced by immunoSEQ multiplex PCR, and TCRdb holds only the in-frame ones, with some missing. This table has tens of thousands of clones, approximately 90% appearing once. Whole-study findings and limits: Donor demographics were predominantly white British with a female majority; clonal diversity may be underestimated.

Turning to this clone: The antigen is not known.

The clonotype was recovered from an adult who received the AZD1222 COVID-19 vaccine. The input for sequencing was peripheral blood, taken 28 days after the second AZD1222 dose. The rearrangement uses TRBV15 and TRBJ2-1, with TRBD2 matching 9 bases. CDR3 residues: CATSRDVLAGNVEQFF. DNA for the CDR3: TGTGCCACCAGCAGAGATGTTCTAGCGGGAAATGTTGAGCAGTTCTTC. Full variable domain (remainder filled in from reference TRBV15 and TRBJ2-1): DAMVIQNPRYQVTQFGKPVTLSCSQTLNHNVMYWYQQKSSQAPKLLFHYYDKDFNNEADTPDNFQSRRPNTSFCFLDIRSPGLGDTAMYLCATSRDVLAGNVEQFFGPGTRLTVL.